A selection of T cell receptor beta chains follows, all from one sample in a study of blood T cell repertoires in COVID-19. TCRdb's copy holds only in-frame clones and misses some; the assay was immunoSEQ multiplex PCR. The table lists 350,000 to 550,000 clones, 75% to 90% of them singletons. Sequencing was performed on peripheral blood. These receptors all stem from a woman in her 30s with acute or convalescent COVID-19. Each CDR3 is given with its conserved first and last residue. A D gene is named only where the DNA matches it firmly. Not all rows give a size; the values are once, few, many and, for expanded clones, a class.

abundance	v_gene	d_gene	j_gene	len	CDR3nt	CDR3aa
NA	TRBV4-2	NA	TRBJ1-3	16	TGTGCCAGCAGCCAACTAGGGCCAGGGCAAGGAAACACCATATATTTT	CASSQLGPGQGNTIYF
NA	TRBV9	TRBD1	TRBJ1-2	14	TGTGCCAGCAGCGTCGGGACAGGGTCCTATGGCTACACCTTC	CASSVGTGSYGYTF
NA	TRBV11-2	TRBD1	TRBJ1-2	14	TGTGCCAGCAGCTTAGAATGGGACAGCTATGGCTACACCTTC	CASSLEWDSYGYTF
NA	TRBV7-9	NA	TRBJ2-1	15	TGTGCCAGCAGCCCACAGGGATTAACATCAGATGAGCAGTTCTTC	CASSPQGLTSDEQFF
NA	TRBV7-9	NA	TRBJ2-7	14	TGTGCCAGCAGCTTTGACAGGCCCTCCTACGAGCAGTACTTC	CASSFDRPSYEQYF
NA	TRBV2	TRBD1	TRBJ2-7	14	TGTGCCAGCAGTGAAGGACAGGGGATCTACGAGCAGTACTTC	CASSEGQGIYEQYF
NA	TRBV5-1	NA	TRBJ2-3	14	TGCGCCAGCAGCTCAGACTATCTTACGGATACGCAGTATTTT	CASSSDYLTDTQYF
NA	TRBV10-2	TRBD2	TRBJ2-2	17	TGCGCCAGCAGTGGAGGACTAGCGGAGACGAACACCGGGGAGCTGTTTTTT	CASSGGLAETNTGELFF
NA	TRBV5-6	NA	TRBJ1-4	12	TGTGCCAGCAGCTTTGGGGACTACGAACTGTTTTTT	CASSFGDYELFF
NA	TRBV19	NA	TRBJ1-2	11	TGTGCCAGTACCAGTTTCTATGGCTACACCTTC	CASTSFYGYTF
NA	TRBV5-4	NA	TRBJ1-1	15	TGTGCCAGCAGCTGGGGAGACCACATGAACACTGAAGCTTTCTTT	CASSWGDHMNTEAFF
NA	TRBV11-2	NA	TRBJ2-7	17	TGTGCCAGCAGCCAGCGGCCCCCGGGATCCACCCCCTACGAGCAGTACTTC	CASSQRPPGSTPYEQYF
NA	TRBV7-9	NA	TRBJ1-4	15	TGTGCCAGCAGTCGTGAACTAGGGACTAATGAAAAACTGTTTTTT	CASSRELGTNEKLFF
NA	TRBV19	NA	TRBJ1-1	15	TGTGCCAGCATCGTGAGGGGGGGGCGTCACACTGAAGCTTTCTTT	CASIVRGGRHTEAFF
once	TRBV2	NA	TRBJ2-5	16	TGTGCCAGCTTGAGTGTCGTAGCGAGGTACCAAGAGACCCAGTACTTC	CASLSVVARYQETQYF